The 9 T cell receptor beta chains below were found in one sample sequenced in a study of CD8+ T cells in alopecia areata. Treatment: oral pan-JAK inhibitor, 5-10 mg twice daily. RNA, once extracted, was reverse transcribed into cDNA for use as the sequencing template. Assay: immunoSEQ multiplex PCR; the TCRdb copy retains only in-frame clones and omits some. The sample includes about 190,000 clones, roughly 60% of them seen just once. Material: CD4+ T cells sorted from blood, obtained at week 24, from a patient treated with tofacitinib. These receptors came from a human donor with alopecia areata.

The chain is built from TRBV4-1 and TRBJ2-5; 7 bases match TRBD2. V gave up 1 base and J gave up 5 bases; unmatched junction bases: 4. This CDR3 has 14 residues. Germline CDR1 is MGHRA and CDR2 is YSYEKL. DNA for the CDR3: TGCGCCAGCAGCCAAGCGGGACTATGGGAGACCCAGTACTTC. Its protein product is CASSQAGLWETQYF.

This chain links TRBV29-1 with TRBJ2-3; D perhaps matches TRBD2 (7 bases). Germline CDR1 reads SQVTM; CDR2 reads ANQGSEA. The V end was cut by 4 bases, the J end by 6 bases, with 14 bases between. The CDR3 covers 13 residues. The CDR3, as DNA: TGCAGCGTTGTGCGAGGGGGGGCTGATACGCAGTATTTT. This sequence encodes CSVVRGGADTQYF.

The CDR3, as DNA: TGTGCCAGCAGCGAACAAACAGGGATTGACTACGAGCAGTACTTC. The encoded protein is CASSEQTGIDYEQYF. The V and J genes are TRBV7-2 and TRBJ2-7; D perhaps matches TRBD1 (6 bases). CDR3 length: 15 amino acids. The V gene lost 5 bases and the J gene lost 3 bases, with 17 bases spanning the gap. Germline V lookup: CDR1 SGHTA, CDR2 FQGNSA.

The V call is TRBV30, the J call TRBJ1-6; the D gene is possibly TRBD1 (6 bases). The CDR3 covers 16 residues. V dropped 3 bases and J dropped 9 bases, with 21 bases sitting between them. CDR1 GTSNPN and CDR2 SVGIG come from the germline V gene (reference sequence). For the CDR3, the DNA is TGTGCCTGGAGCGCCGCGGGCAGTGGGGGCAGTTCACCCCTCCACTTT. Its protein product is CAWSAAGSGGSSPLHF.

The rearrangement uses TRBV10-3 and TRBJ2-3, with D hard to call. V lost 4 bases to trimming and J lost 5 bases, with 7 bases between them. The V gene's germline CDR1 is ENHRY and CDR2 SYGVKD. The CDR3 contains 12 residues. CDR3 amino acids: CAISGTEDTQYF. DNA for the CDR3: TGTGCCATCAGTGGGACGGAAGATACGCAGTATTTT.

The rearrangement uses TRBV4-3 and TRBJ2-7, with D maybe TRBD1 (5 bases). Germline V CDR1 and CDR2: LGHNA, YSLEER. The CDR3 covers 15 residues. V was shortened by 1 base and J by 2 bases, with 12 bases between the two germline ends. CDR3 DNA: TGCGCCAGCAGCCAAGCGGGCCAGGGAACCTACGAGCAGTACTTC. It translates to CASSQAGQGTYEQYF.

The chain employs TRBV30 and TRBJ2-3, with 9 bases fitting TRBD2. The J segment lost 1 base and the V segment lost 0 bases, leaving 8 bases of the junction unmatched. CDR3 length equals 17 residues. The germline gives CDR1 GTSNPN, CDR2 SVGIG (reference sequence). DNA for the CDR3: TGTGCCTGGAGTGTAGGAGCGGGGGGCCACGGCACAGATACGCAGTATTTT. Protein sequence: CAWSVGAGGHGTDTQYF. Full variable domain (outside the CDR3, taken from reference TRBV30 and TRBJ2-3): SQTIHQWPATLVQPVGSPLSLECTVEGTSNPNLYWYRQAAGRGLQLLFYSVGIGQISSEVPQNLSASRPQDRQFILSSKKLLLSDSGFYLCAWSVGAGGHGTDTQYFGPGTRLTVL.

The chain links TRBV6-5 to TRBJ1-1; D uncertain. V was shortened by 7 bases and J by 0 bases, with 15 bases between the two germline ends. This CDR3 region has 15 residues. The V gene's germline CDR1 is MNHEY and CDR2 SVGAGI. The CDR3 sequence is CASKNGFGMNTEAFF. The CDR3 nucleotides are TGTGCCAGCAAAAATGGCTTCGGGATGAACACTGAAGCTTTCTTT.

For the CDR3, the DNA is TGTGCCAGCAGTGAGGGCAGCAGAAACATTCAGTACTTC. Amino acid sequence: CASSEGSRNIQYF. The chain has TRBV2 and TRBJ2-4; D gene ambiguous. CDR3 length: 13 amino acids. The germline V gene encodes CDR1 SNHLY and CDR2 FYNNEI. With 3 bases removed from V and 6 bases from J, the gap between germline ends came to 9 bases.